These 32 T cell receptor beta chains were sequenced from one sample in a study of T cells in Graves' hyperthyroidism and ophthalmopathy (dated by TCRdb to the late 2010s). Libraries came from multiplex PCR. The data were produced on an Illumina HiSeq 2000. The TCR beta CDR3 regions were amplified from the RNA transcripts. The first round of RT-PCR for the TCR CDR3 was performed with the HTBI primer set and the Qiagen OneStep RT-PCR kit. TCRdb trimmed the raw reads at Q25, called clones with MiXCR and kept productive beta chains. Each entry is one CDR3 protein sequence, shown with its most common DNA and genes. Here the sample has over 500,000 distinct CDR3 sequences; about 16% occur a single time. Together, the top ten hold around 28% of the sample. The sample taken for sequencing was blood. The receptor set was obtained from a woman aged 25 to 39 with Graves' ophthalmopathy.

This rearrangement joins TRBV20-1 to TRBJ2-5; D not certain. The V end was cut by 0 bases, the J end by 5 bases, with 7 bases between. The CDR3 is made up of 12 amino acids. In germline, CDR1 is DFQATT, CDR2 SNEGSKA (reference sequence). CDR3 protein: CSARDLRETQYF. In DNA form, the CDR3 reads TGCAGTGCTAGAGACCTTCGCGAGACCCAGTACTTC.

V is TRBV9 and J is TRBJ1-4; the D gene is possibly TRBD1 (5 bases). The length of the CDR3 is 14 residues. Germline V lookup: CDR1 SGDLS, CDR2 YYNGEE. The V end was cut by 3 bases, the J end by 4 bases, with 10 bases between. The CDR3 loop is CASSAHGGNEKLFF. The CDR3 region has the DNA TGTGCCAGCAGCGCCCACGGGGGTAATGAAAAACTGTTTTTT.

This clonotype was counted only a few times. CDR3 DNA: TGTGCCAGCAGCGTAGGACTTAAGGATACGCAGTATTTT. Translating it yields CASSVGLKDTQYF. The chain has TRBV9 and TRBJ2-3; no clear D gene. CDR3 size: 13 residues. The V end lost 0 bases, the J end lost 6 bases, and 8 bases lay between the germline ends. The germline V gene encodes CDR1 SGDLS and CDR2 YYNGEE.

This clonotype has ten or more counts. This chain joins TRBV19 and TRBJ1-1, with TRBD1 matching 9 bases. The V gene's germline CDR1 is LNHDA and CDR2 SQIVND (reference sequence). Germline trimming cut 6 bases from V and 4 bases from J; bases unmatched to any gene: 6. The CDR3 consists of 14 residues. CDR3 nucleotides: TGTGCCAGTAGCCGGGACAGGGAGGGCACTGAAGCTTTCTTT. Translating gives CASSRDREGTEAFF.

In its sample, this clonotype was seen many times. The gene calls are TRBV28 and TRBJ2-7, with unresolved D. Germline assignment: CDR1 MDHEN and CDR2 SYDVKM. The CDR3 spans 12 residues. Trimming shortened V by 3 bases and J by 1 base, and 4 bases separated the two germline ends. The CDR3 spells CASSFSSYEQYF. Written as DNA, the CDR3 is TGTGCCAGCAGTTTTTCTTCCTACGAGCAGTACTTC. Variable domain in full (rest from reference TRBV28 and TRBJ2-7): DVKVTQSSRYLVKRTGEKVFLECVQDMDHENMFWYRQDPGLGLRLIYFSYDVKMKEKGDIPEGYSVSREKKERFSLILESASTNQTSMYLCASSFSSYEQYFGPGTRLTVT.

The J gene is TRBJ2-1, the V gene TRBV20-1, with D unresolved. The germline V and J ends were trimmed by 0 bases and 5 bases, with 8 bases remaining between them. This CDR3 is 13 amino acids long. Germline CDR1 DFQATT, CDR2 SNEGSKA (reference sequence). As DNA, the CDR3 is TGCAGTGCTAGAGATCAGAGAAACAATGAGCAGTTCTTC. It translates to CSARDQRNNEQFF.

This clonotype occurred a few times. One end of the junction varies from germline; a read error may be responsible. CDR3 protein: CAGSELGRGTDTQYF. CDR3 DNA: TGTGCCGGCAGTGAATTGGGAAGGGGCACAGATACGCAGTATTTT. The chain links TRBV6-1 to TRBJ2-3; no firm D call. The germline V gene has CDR1 MNHNS and CDR2 SASEGT. There are 15 residues in the CDR3.

This clonotype has at least ten counts. The chain employs TRBV4-3 and TRBJ2-1; 9 bases are a match to TRBD1. From germline, CDR1 is LGHNA and CDR2 YSLEER. V lost 0 bases to trimming and J lost 4 bases; unmatched junction nucleotides: 1. The CDR3 runs to 15 residues. The CDR3 DNA reads TGCGCCAGCAGCCAAGAGACAGGGGGATACAATGAGCAGTTCTTC. It is translated as CASSQETGGYNEQFF.

The V gene is TRBV20-1, the J gene TRBJ1-5; no reliable D call. The CDR3 is 14 amino acids. From germline, CDR1 is DFQATT and CDR2 SNEGSKA (reference sequence). Trimming shortened V by 4 bases and J by 2 bases, and 12 bases separated the two germline ends. The CDR3 sequence: CSAIRSGRNQPQHF. Written as DNA, the CDR3 is TGCAGTGCTATTAGGTCAGGCCGCAATCAGCCCCAGCATTTT.

This clonotype was recorded a few times. The chain employs TRBV27 and TRBJ2-1, with D maybe TRBD2 (5 bases). Germline CDR1 MNHEY, CDR2 SMNVEV (reference sequence). This CDR3 has 14 amino acids. Trimming pared 3 bases from V and 8 bases from J, leaving 14 bases between. Here the CDR3 DNA reads TGTGCCAGCAGTTTTCTGGCTAGCAGACATGAGCAGTTCTTC. Residues: CASSFLASRHEQFF.

A few counts support this clonotype. The chain links TRBV5-4 to TRBJ2-7, with TRBD2 matching over 10 bases. V dropped 2 bases and J dropped 1; count of bases not matched to a gene: 6. Germline V CDR1 and CDR2: SGHNT, YYREEE (reference sequence). This CDR3 region has 16 residues. The CDR3 DNA reads as TGTGCCAGCAGCTTACAACTAGCGGGATTATCCTACGAGCAGTACTTC. It translates to CASSLQLAGLSYEQYF.

This clonotype was recorded at least ten times. The chain has TRBV11-2 and TRBJ2-5; 7 nucleotides line up with TRBD2. CDR3 length equals 15 residues. Per the germline V gene, CDR1 is SGHAT and CDR2 is FQNNGV. V dropped 4 bases and J dropped 4; count of bases not matched to a gene: 9. CDR3 nucleotides: TGTGCCAGCAGCTCCTGGACTAGTTCGGGAGAGACCCAGTACTTC. Its protein product is CASSSWTSSGETQYF.

This clonotype has just a few counts. This chain connects TRBV28 to TRBJ1-1; D unresolved. The germline gives CDR1 MDHEN, CDR2 SYDVKM. The CDR3 length is 12 residues. V was trimmed by 1 base and J by 6 bases, leaving 6 bases between them. DNA for the CDR3: TGTGCCAGCAGTTTATCAGACGCTGAAGCTTTCTTT. This codes for CASSLSDAEAFF.

The count of this clonotype is one. The chain carries TRBV7-2 and TRBJ2-1; 9 positions match TRBD2. CDR3 size: 16 residues. Germline CDR1 is SGHTA and CDR2 is FQGNSA. Trimming took 1 base from V and 7 from J; bases not matched to a gene: 8. The CDR3 DNA reads TGTGCCAGCAGCTTAGGTAGTAGCGGGAGTTGGAATGAGCAGTTCTTC. Translation gives CASSLGSSGSWNEQFF.

This clonotype came up many times. The chain employs TRBV5-1 and TRBJ2-1; TRBD2 aligns across 8 bases. The CDR3 has 15 residues. The germline V gene has CDR1 SGHRS and CDR2 YFSETQ. J lost 8 bases, V lost 0 bases, and 7 bases had no gene match. CDR3 region: CASSLESGSWDEQFF. The CDR3 nucleotides read TGCGCCAGCAGCTTGGAGAGCGGGAGTTGGGATGAGCAGTTCTTC.

The chain carries TRBV9 and TRBJ2-5; TRBD2 matches 10 bases. Germline V gene data show CDR1 as SGDLS and CDR2 as YYNGEE. This CDR3 contains 17 residues. J lost 0 bases, V lost 0 bases, and 5 bases had no gene match. The CDR3 DNA reads TGTGCCAGCAGCGTAGGGACTAGCGGTGGGGACCAAGAGACCCAGTACTTC. This encodes CASSVGTSGGDQETQYF.

This clonotype was seen many times. J is TRBJ2-7 and V is TRBV20-1, with 7 bases that match TRBD2. CDR3 length equals 12 residues. Losses at the gene ends were 6 bases for V and 2 bases for J; bases not matched to a gene: 4. Germline V gene sequence: CDR1 DFQATT, CDR2 SNEGSKA (reference sequence). CDR3 sequence reads: CSAPAGPYEQYF. Written as DNA, the CDR3 is TGCAGTGCCCCAGCGGGACCCTACGAGCAGTACTTC.

There are many counts of this clonotype. The chain employs TRBV2 and TRBJ1-2; the match to TRBD1 covers 7 bases. With 4 bases clipped from V and 0 bases from J, the junction kept 5 bases outside the gene matches. This CDR3 has 15 residues. Per the germline V gene, CDR1 is SNHLY and CDR2 is FYNNEI. CDR3 residues: CASSGYRGTNYGYTF. CDR3 bases: TGTGCCAGCAGTGGATACAGGGGAACTAACTATGGCTACACCTTC. The full variable domain, rest sourced from reference TRBV2 and TRBJ1-2, is EPEVTQTPSHQVTQMGQEVILRCVPISNHLYFYWYRQILGQKVEFLVSFYNNEISEKSEIFDDQFSVERPDGSNFTLKIRSTKLEDSAMYFCASSGYRGTNYGYTFGSGTRLTVV.

This clonotype was found many times. The chain is built from TRBV10-1 and TRBJ2-3; TRBD1 is a possible D gene (7 bases). Trimming cost V 0 bases and J 7 bases, with 17 bases left between them. This CDR3 has 16 amino acids. CDR1 and CDR2 (germline): WNHNN, SYGVQD (reference sequence). CDR3 in DNA: TGCGCCAGCAGTGAGTCAATTGGAGGGGGCAGCAATACGCAGTATTTT. It specifies CASSESIGGGSNTQYF.

With respect to this clonotype: Germline is not matched at one junction end, which may reflect a read error. DNA for the CDR3: TGTGCCAGCAGTGAAGCAGGGCTCCCCGATCGGGACTTC. Its protein is CASSEAGLPDRDF. V and J are TRBV6-1 and TRBJ2-7; D unresolved. This CDR3 comprises 13 residues. Germline CDR1 MNHNS, CDR2 SASEGT.

The chain links TRBV6-2 or TRBV6-3 to TRBJ1-3; D unresolved. From germline, CDR1 is MNHEY and CDR2 SVGEGT. The V gene lost 2 bases and the J gene lost 0 bases, with 8 bases spanning the gap. CDR3 length equals 15 residues. The CDR3 sequence is CASSYGGNSGNTIYF. In DNA, the CDR3 is TGTGCCAGCAGTTACGGTGGTAACTCTGGAAACACCATATATTTT.

This clonotype was seen only a few times. The chain uses TRBV20-1 and TRBJ2-1; 8 bases align to TRBD2. Germline trimming cut 0 bases from V and 9 bases from J; bases unmatched to any gene: 10. The germline V gene has CDR1 DFQATT and CDR2 SNEGSKA (reference sequence). The CDR3 spans 15 residues. The DNA for the CDR3 is TGCAGTGCTAGAGATCTCCAGCGGGAGAAGTTTGAGCAGTTCTTC. Encoded protein: CSARDLQREKFEQFF.

The sample holds a few counts of this clonotype. The chain has TRBV9 and TRBJ2-7; perhaps TRBD1 as D (6 bases). Per germline, CDR1 SGDLS and CDR2 YYNGEE. CDR3 size: 11 residues. V lost 4 bases to trimming and J lost 6 bases, with 8 bases between them. The CDR3 sequence: CASSTGSEQYF. Written as DNA, the CDR3 is TGTGCCAGCAGCACAGGGAGCGAGCAGTACTTC. The full variable domain, completed using reference TRBV9 and TRBJ2-7, is DSGVTQTPKHLITATGQRVTLRCSPRSGDLSVYWYQQSLDQGLQFLIQYYNGEERAKGNILERFSAQQFPDLHSELNLSSLELGDSALYFCASSTGSEQYFGPGTRLTVT.

The chain combines TRBV18 with TRBJ2-5, with a tentative D call TRBD2 (6 bases). Germline V gene lookup returns CDR1 KGHSH and CDR2 LQKENI. This CDR3 is 15 amino acids long. V lost 1 base, J lost 5 bases, and 14 bases lay in between. The CDR3 spells CASSPQGTVTETQYF. CDR3 nucleotides: TGTGCCAGCTCACCACAGGGGACTGTTACCGAGACCCAGTACTTC.

This clonotype has at least ten counts. The J gene is TRBJ2-7, the V gene TRBV11-2, with 12 bases that match TRBD1. The trim removed 5 bases at V and 6 bases at J, leaving 2 bases unmatched. Germline CDR1 and CDR2: SGHAT and FQNNGV. This CDR3 has 13 amino acids. The CDR3 sequence is CASSRDRGPEQYF. The CDR3 bases are TGTGCCAGCAGCCGGGACAGGGGGCCCGAGCAGTACTTC. The whole variable domain, filled in from reference TRBV11-2 and TRBJ2-7, reads EAGVAQSPRYKIIEKRQSVAFWCNPISGHATLYWYQQILGQGPKLLIQFQNNGVVDDSQLPKDRFSAERLKGVDSTLKIQPAKLEDSAVYLCASSRDRGPEQYFGPGTRLTVT.

The CDR3 DNA sequence: TGTGCCTGGAGTGTAAACGGGGTGGGTTTCTACGAGCAGTACTTC. This sequence encodes CAWSVNGVGFYEQYF. The rearrangement joins TRBV30 to TRBJ2-7; the D gene is possibly TRBD2 (5 bases). There are 15 residues in the CDR3. Germline V CDR1 and CDR2: GTSNPN, SVGIG (reference sequence). Between the trimmed V and J ends, which lost 0 bases and 3 bases, there was a span of 15 bases.

This chain connects TRBV6-1 to TRBJ1-5, with no clear D. The CDR3 covers 12 residues. Trimming pared 0 bases from V and 9 bases from J, leaving 6 bases between. The germline V gene encodes CDR1 MNHNS and CDR2 SASEGT. CDR3 nucleotides: TGTGCCAGCAGTGAAGCCCCTATGCCCCAGCATTTT. Amino acid sequence: CASSEAPMPQHF.

Ten or more counts support this clonotype. The chain combines TRBV20-1 with TRBJ2-2; D unresolved. There are 15 residues in the CDR3. V gave up 1 base and J gave up 3 bases, with 12 bases separating them. CDR1 is DFQATT, CDR2 SNEGSKA, per germline (reference sequence). The CDR3 nucleotides read TGCAGTGCTAGAGGCCACTACACCGACACCGGGGAGCTGTTTTTT. This codes for CSARGHYTDTGELFF.

The chain combines TRBV19 with TRBJ2-2, with a possible D match to TRBD1 (5 bases). The CDR3 totals 12 residues. Germline V gene data show CDR1 as LNHDA and CDR2 as SQIVND (reference sequence). V lost 7 bases, J lost 9 bases, and 12 bases lay in between. The CDR3 reads CASTAGLRELFF. Written as DNA, the CDR3 is TGTGCCAGTACCGCAGGGCTCAGGGAGCTGTTTTTT.

V gene TRBV4-2 combines with J gene TRBJ1-1; 7 bases line up with TRBD1. The V segment lost 8 bases and the J segment 1 base; nucleotides outside the gene matches: 7. Germline lookup yields CDR1 LGHNA and CDR2 YNFKEQ. The CDR3 runs to 14 residues. The CDR3 sequence is CASGVQGTNTEAFF. Written as DNA, the CDR3 is TGTGCCAGCGGAGTACAGGGGACGAACACTGAAGCTTTCTTT.

This clonotype was observed a few times. This chain uses TRBV2 with TRBJ1-5; no clear D gene. From germline, CDR1 is SNHLY and CDR2 FYNNEI. CDR3 length equals 15 residues. Trimming shortened V by 1 base and J by 4 bases, and 11 bases separated the two germline ends. The CDR3 sequence: CASSEVLGPNQPQHF. DNA of the CDR3: TGTGCCAGCAGTGAAGTCCTGGGCCCGAATCAGCCCCAGCATTTT.

This clonotype has a count of ten or more. The rearrangement joins TRBV10-3 to TRBJ2-3; 7 bases match TRBD2. Germline assignment: CDR1 ENHRY and CDR2 SYGVKD. The CDR3 runs 14 residues. J gave up 6 bases and V 0 bases, and 3 bases lay outside the gene matches. CDR3 loop: CAISESTGRDTQYF. The CDR3 nucleotides are TGTGCCATCAGTGAGTCGACCGGGAGGGATACGCAGTATTTT.